This entry features one TCR beta chain sequence. Method: immunoSEQ multiplex PCR; TCRdb's copy keeps in-frame clones and lacks some. The data hold some 180,000 clones, with roughly 86% observed a single time. The data stem from a study of cytomegalovirus exposure and HLA in healthy donors. This CDR3 is built from 15 residues. With 1 base removed from V and 8 bases from J, the gap between germline ends came to 17 bases. CDR1 and CDR2 from the germline V gene are MGHRA and YSYEKL. The gene calls are TRBV4-1 and TRBJ1-2; tentative D call: TRBD1 (5 bases). Sequencing used PBMCs. The origin of this receptor is a young man in good health and CMV-seropositive. In DNA form, the CDR3 reads TGCGCCAGCAGCCAAGCCGGGACTGAGAAGATAGGCTACACCTTC. This translates into CASSQAGTEKIGYTF.